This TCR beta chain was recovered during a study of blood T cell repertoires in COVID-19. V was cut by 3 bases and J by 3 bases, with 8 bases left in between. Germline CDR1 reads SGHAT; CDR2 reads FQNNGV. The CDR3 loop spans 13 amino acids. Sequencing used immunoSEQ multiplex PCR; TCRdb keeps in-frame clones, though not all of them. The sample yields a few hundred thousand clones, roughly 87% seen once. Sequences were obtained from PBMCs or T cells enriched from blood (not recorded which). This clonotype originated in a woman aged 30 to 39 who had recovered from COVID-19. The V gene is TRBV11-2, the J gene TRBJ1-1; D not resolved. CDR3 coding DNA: TGTGCCAGCAGCTTTTCTCGTGACACTGAAGCTTTCTTT. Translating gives CASSFSRDTEAFF. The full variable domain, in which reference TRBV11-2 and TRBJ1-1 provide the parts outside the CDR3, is EAGVAQSPRYKIIEKRQSVAFWCNPISGHATLYWYQQILGQGPKLLIQFQNNGVVDDSQLPKDRFSAERLKGVDSTLKIQPAKLEDSAVYLCASSFSRDTEAFFGQGTRLTVV.